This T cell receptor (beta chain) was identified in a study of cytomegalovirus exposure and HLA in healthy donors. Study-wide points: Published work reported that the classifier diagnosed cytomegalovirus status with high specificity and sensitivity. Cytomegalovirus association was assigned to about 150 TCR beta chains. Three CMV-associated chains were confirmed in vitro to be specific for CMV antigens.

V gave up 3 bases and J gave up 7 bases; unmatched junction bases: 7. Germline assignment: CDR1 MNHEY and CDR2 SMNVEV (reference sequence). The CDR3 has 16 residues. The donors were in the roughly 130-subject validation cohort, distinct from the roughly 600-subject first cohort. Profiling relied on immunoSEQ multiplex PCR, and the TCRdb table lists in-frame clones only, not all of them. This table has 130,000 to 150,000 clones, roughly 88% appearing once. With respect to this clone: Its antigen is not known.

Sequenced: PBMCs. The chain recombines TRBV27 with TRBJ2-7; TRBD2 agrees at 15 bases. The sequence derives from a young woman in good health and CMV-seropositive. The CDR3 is CASSFLNGLAGGEQYF. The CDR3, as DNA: TGTGCCAGCAGTTTCCTCAACGGACTAGCGGGAGGGGAGCAGTACTTC.